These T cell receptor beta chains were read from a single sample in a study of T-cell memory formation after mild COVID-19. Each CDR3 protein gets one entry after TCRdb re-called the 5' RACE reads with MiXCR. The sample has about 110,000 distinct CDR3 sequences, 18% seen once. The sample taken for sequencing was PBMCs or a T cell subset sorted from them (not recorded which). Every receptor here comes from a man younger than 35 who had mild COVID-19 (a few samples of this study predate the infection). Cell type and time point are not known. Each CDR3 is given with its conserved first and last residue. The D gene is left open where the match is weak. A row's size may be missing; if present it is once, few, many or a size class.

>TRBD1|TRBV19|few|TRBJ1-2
TGTGCCAGTAAAATGGACAGGCGAACTAACTATGGCTACACCTTC
CASKMDRRTNYGYTF
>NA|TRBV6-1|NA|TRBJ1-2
TGTGCCAGCAGTGAAATAGAAGGAACCTATGGCTACACCTTC
CASSEIEGTYGYTF
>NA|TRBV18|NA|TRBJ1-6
TGTGCCAGCTCCCCTTCGGGGGTGTTCTATAATTCACCCCTCCACTTT
CASSPSGVFYNSPLHF
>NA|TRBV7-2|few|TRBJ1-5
TGTGCCAGCAGCCCTAGTGCTGGGGATGTTCAGCCCCAGCATTTT
CASSPSAGDVQPQHF
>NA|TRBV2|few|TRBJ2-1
TGTGCCAGCAGTCGACTAGTTCACGAGTTCTTC
CASSRLVHEFF
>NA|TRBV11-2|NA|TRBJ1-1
TGTGCCAGCAGCTCGAGACATACGAACACTGAAGCTTTCTTT
CASSSRHTNTEAFF
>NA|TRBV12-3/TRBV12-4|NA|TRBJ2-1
TGTGCCAGCAGTTTCTTCGGCAGTAACAATGAGCAGTTCTTC
CASSFFGSNNEQFF
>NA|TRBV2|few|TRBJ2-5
TGTGCCAGCAGTCTGCGCGGGGCCAAAGAGACCCAGTACTTC
CASSLRGAKETQYF
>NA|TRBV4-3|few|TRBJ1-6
TGCGCCAGCAGCCAAGATCGGCACAGCTATTCACCCCTCCACTTT
CASSQDRHSYSPLHF
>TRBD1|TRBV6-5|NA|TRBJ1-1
TGTGCCAGCAGTTACAGGACAGGGGCGGGCACTGAAGCTTTCTTT
CASSYRTGAGTEAFF
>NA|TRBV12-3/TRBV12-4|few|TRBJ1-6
TGTGCCAGCAGTTTAGCGAAGGTGGCCCTCCACTTT
CASSLAKVALHF
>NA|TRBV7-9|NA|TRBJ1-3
TGTGCCAGCAGTTGGACAGCCTCTGGAAACACCATATATTTT
CASSWTASGNTIYF
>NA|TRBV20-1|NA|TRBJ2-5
TGCAGTGCCCCCTGGGGGGAGACCCAGTACTTC
CSAPWGETQYF
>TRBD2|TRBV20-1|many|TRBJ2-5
TGCAGTGCCTCGGGGGGGCCAGAGACCCAGTACTTC
CSASGGPETQYF
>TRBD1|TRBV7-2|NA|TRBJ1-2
TGTGCCAGCAGCTTGGGGACAGGGAGAGCGGGTGGCTACACCTTC
CASSLGTGRAGGYTF
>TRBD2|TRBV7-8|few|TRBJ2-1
TGTGCCAGCAGCTTGGGACTAGCGGGTAACAATGAGCAGTTCTTC
CASSLGLAGNNEQFF
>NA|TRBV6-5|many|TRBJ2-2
TGTGCCAGCAGTTACTCGAGGGGTAGGGGGTCGAACACCGGGGAGCTGTTTTTT
CASSYSRGRGSNTGELFF
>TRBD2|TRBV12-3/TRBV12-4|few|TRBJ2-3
TGTGCCAGCAGTTTCCGGACTAGCGGATCTTATACGCAGTATTTT
CASSFRTSGSYTQYF
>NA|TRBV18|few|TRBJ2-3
TGTGCCAGCTCTTCGAGTAGGGGAGATACGCAGTATTTT
CASSSSRGDTQYF
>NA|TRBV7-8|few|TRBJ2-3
TGTGCCAGCAGCTTACGAGGGGGGGGGATCTCTAGCACAGATACGCAGTATTTT
CASSLRGGGISSTDTQYF
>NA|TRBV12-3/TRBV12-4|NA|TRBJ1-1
TGTGCCAGCAGTCACGACACTGGCACGAACACTGAAGCTTTCTTT
CASSHDTGTNTEAFF
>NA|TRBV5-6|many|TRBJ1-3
TGTGCCAGCAGCTCAACAGGGAGCTCTGGAAACACCATATATTTT
CASSSTGSSGNTIYF
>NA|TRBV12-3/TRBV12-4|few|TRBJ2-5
TGTGCCAGCAGTCACGGCCAGCTAGGGACCCAGTACTTC
CASSHGQLGTQYF
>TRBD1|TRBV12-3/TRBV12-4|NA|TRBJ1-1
TGTGCCAGCAGGGTAGACAGGGGTACTGAAGCTTTCTTT
CASRVDRGTEAFF
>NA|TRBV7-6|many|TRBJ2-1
TGTGCCAGCAGCGTACTAGGTAGTATCAAGGGGAATGAGCAGTTCTTC
CASSVLGSIKGNEQFF
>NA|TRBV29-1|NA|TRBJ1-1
TGCAGCCCCGGTGGGATGAACACTGAAGCTTTCTTT
CSPGGMNTEAFF
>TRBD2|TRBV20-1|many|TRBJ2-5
TGCAGTGCTAGTCCCCGCGTAGCGGGGAAAGAGACCCAGTACTTC
CSASPRVAGKETQYF
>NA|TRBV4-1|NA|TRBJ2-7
TGCGCCAGCAGCCACGAAAGGGGCGGTCGGAGGGGGCCCGAGCAGTACTTC
CASSHERGGRRGPEQYF
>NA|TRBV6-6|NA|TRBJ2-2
TGTGCCAGCAGTTACTGGGACACCTCCGGGGAGCTGTTTTTT
CASSYWDTSGELFF
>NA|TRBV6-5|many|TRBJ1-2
TGTGCCAGCAGTTACTCCGGCTTAACTGGGGGCTACACCTTC
CASSYSGLTGGYTF
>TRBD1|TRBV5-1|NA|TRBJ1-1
TGCGCCAGCAGCTTGCAAGGGGGCGCGGGTGAAGCTTTCTTT
CASSLQGGAGEAFF
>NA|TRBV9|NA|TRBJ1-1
TGTGCCAGCGGGAAACCCGCCCAGGATCGAGACACTGAAGCTTTCTTT
CASGKPAQDRDTEAFF
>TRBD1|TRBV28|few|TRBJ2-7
TGTGCCAGCAGTTTATCTCTCGGGACAGCTTACGAGCAGTACTTC
CASSLSLGTAYEQYF
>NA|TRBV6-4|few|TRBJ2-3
TGTGCCAGCAGGGAACAGGGAGGTAGCACAGATACGCAGTATTTT
CASREQGGSTDTQYF
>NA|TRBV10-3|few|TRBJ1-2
TGTGCCATCAGTGCCGGGACCTCGGACTATGGCTACACCTTC
CAISAGTSDYGYTF
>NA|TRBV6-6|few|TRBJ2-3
TGTGCCAGCAGTTCCGGGGGGCCGGCGGCAGATACGCAGTATTTT
CASSSGGPAADTQYF
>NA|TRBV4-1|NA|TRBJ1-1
TGCGCCAGCAGCATTGGGCCCATTCGGACTGAAGCTTTCTTT
CASSIGPIRTEAFF
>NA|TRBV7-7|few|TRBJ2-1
TGTGCTAGCAGCTCAGACAGGTACAATGAGCAGTTCTTC
CASSSDRYNEQFF
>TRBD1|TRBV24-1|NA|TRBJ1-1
TGTGCCACCAGTGATCCGCGGACAGGGCAGGACACTGAAGCTTTCTTT
CATSDPRTGQDTEAFF
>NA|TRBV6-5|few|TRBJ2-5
TGTGCCAGCAGACAGGGAAGAGAGACCCAGTACTTC
CASRQGRETQYF
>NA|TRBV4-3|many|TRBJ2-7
TGCGCCAGCAGCCAAGGCACCGGCTACGAGCAGTACTTC
CASSQGTGYEQYF
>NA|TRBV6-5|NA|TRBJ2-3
TGTGCCAGCAGTTACGGCGGGGCACTCAGAAGTACGCAGTATTTT
CASSYGGALRSTQYF
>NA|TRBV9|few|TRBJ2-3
TGTGCCAGCAGCCCCCTGGCCGGACTTGGAGATACGCAGTATTTT
CASSPLAGLGDTQYF
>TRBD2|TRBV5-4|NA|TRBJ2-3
TGTGCCAGCAGCCTCGATAGCGGGGAGACAGATACGCAGTATTTT
CASSLDSGETDTQYF
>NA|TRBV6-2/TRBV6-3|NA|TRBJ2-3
TGTGCCAGCAGAACGGCGGGCCGAACAGATACGCAGTATTTT
CASRTAGRTDTQYF